A selection of T cell receptor beta chains follows, all from one sample in a study of blood T cell repertoires in COVID-19. Sequencing used immunoSEQ multiplex PCR; TCRdb keeps in-frame clones, though not all of them. The sample comprises around 120,000 clones, about 70% of which are singletons, and approximately 2% rests with the top ten. The source material was peripheral blood. All receptors come from a woman in her 70s with acute or convalescent COVID-19. The CDR3 runs from the conserved cysteine through the conserved F or W. A D gene is named only where the DNA matches it firmly. Rows give clone size only sometimes, using once, few, many, or a class for an expanded clone.

TGTGCCAGCAGTGCTGGGGACAGCGCTAATGAAAAACTGTTTTTT	CASSAGDSANEKLFF	.	TRBV6-2/TRBV6-3	TRBJ1-4	TRBD1
TGCGCCAGCAGATGGGGACAGGGTGACACTGAAGCTTTCTTT	CASRWGQGDTEAFF	.	TRBV5-1	TRBJ1-1	TRBD1
TGTGCCAGCAATGAGGTCAGGAACACCGGGGAGCTGTTTTTT	CASNEVRNTGELFF	.	TRBV2	TRBJ2-2	.
TGTGCCAGCAGCTTGCGACAGGGAATGGTTGGGTCTAACTATGGCTACACCTTC	CASSLRQGMVGSNYGYTF	.	TRBV5-5	TRBJ1-2	TRBD1
TGTGCCAGCAGCATGTACTATGGCTCCTATAATTCACCCCTCCACTTT	CASSMYYGSYNSPLHF	few	TRBV5-8	TRBJ1-6	.
TGTGCCAGCCAGCAGGGTCCTAACTATGGCTACACCTTC	CASQQGPNYGYTF	.	TRBV6-5	TRBJ1-2	.
TGTGCCAGCGGAGGTGGGAAACACACAAATGAGCAGTTCTTC	CASGGGKHTNEQFF	.	TRBV9	TRBJ2-1	.
TGTGCCAGTACCATCGGGACAGGGGTTAGCACCGGGGAGCTGTTTTTT	CASTIGTGVSTGELFF	.	TRBV19	TRBJ2-2	TRBD1
TGTGCCAGCAGCCAAGACCGTTCCTACGAGCAGTACTTC	CASSQDRSYEQYF	.	TRBV4-2	TRBJ2-7	.
TGTGCCAGCAGCTTAGGGCAGGGGGTTCCCAATCAGCCCCAGCATTTT	CASSLGQGVPNQPQHF	few	TRBV7-9	TRBJ1-5	TRBD1
TGCGCCAGCAGCCAGGGAGTCGGCCGGACAGGGCCGATCCATTCACCCCTCCACTTT	CASSQGVGRTGPIHSPLHF	many	TRBV4-1	TRBJ1-6	TRBD1
TGTGCCAGCGGACAGGGGGAGGCAGAGACCCAGTACTTC	CASGQGEAETQYF	few	TRBV2	TRBJ2-5	TRBD1
TGCGCCAGCAGCTACGGGACTAGCGGTGATGAGCAGTTCTTC	CASSYGTSGDEQFF	.	TRBV5-1	TRBJ2-1	TRBD2
TGTGCCAGCAGCCTCCAAGGGACTAGATTTGAGACCCAGTACTTC	CASSLQGTRFETQYF	few	TRBV7-2	TRBJ2-5	TRBD2
TGTGCCAGCAGCTTAGGAGGACAGGGGCAAGAGACCCAGTACTTC	CASSLGGQGQETQYF	.	TRBV5-6	TRBJ2-5	TRBD1
TGTGCCAGCTCAACGACAGAAAACACTGAAGCTTTCTTT	CASSTTENTEAFF	.	TRBV18	TRBJ1-1	.
TGTGCCATCAGTGTTAGCGGGGGGCACACAGATACGCAGTATTTT	CAISVSGGHTDTQYF	once	TRBV10-3	TRBJ2-3	TRBD2
TGTGCCAGCATGGAGGTAGGCGGCAGCACAGATACGCAGTATTTT	CASMEVGGSTDTQYF	few	TRBV27	TRBJ2-3	.
TGTGCCAGCAGCACCCCGGCCCCGGGGAGCTACACCTTC	CASSTPAPGSYTF	.	TRBV3-1/TRBV3-2	TRBJ1-2	.
TGTGCCAGCAGCGTAGGTAGCGGGAGTCCCCATGAGCAGTTCTTC	CASSVGSGSPHEQFF	.	TRBV11-2	TRBJ2-1	TRBD2
TGCGCCAGCAGCCCAAACCTAGCGGGGGGCCCCACCGGGGAGCTGTTTTTT	CASSPNLAGGPTGELFF	.	TRBV5-1	TRBJ2-2	TRBD2
TGTGCCAGCATCAAAAGGGGAACCTATAATTCACCCCTCCACTTT	CASIKRGTYNSPLHF	.	TRBV28	TRBJ1-6	.
TGCGCCAGCAGCTCCATTCTAGCGTCCAACTACAATGAGCAGTTCTTC	CASSSILASNYNEQFF	.	TRBV5-1	TRBJ2-1	.
TGTGCCAGCAGCTTAGGGACTAGCGAAAAGCGGGAGGGGGAGACCCAGTACTTC	CASSLGTSEKREGETQYF	once	TRBV25-1	TRBJ2-5	TRBD2
TGTGCCAGCAGTGATGACAGGGGAGAGACCCAGTACTTC	CASSDDRGETQYF	.	TRBV2	TRBJ2-5	TRBD1
TGTGCCAGCAGTTTAGGGAAAGGGGGCTTGAACGGCTACACCTTC	CASSLGKGGLNGYTF	few	TRBV28	TRBJ1-2	TRBD1
TGTGCCAGCAGCTTAGTGAACGGGAGGCCCTCCTTC	CASSLVNGRPSF	.	TRBV11-2	TRBJ2-7	TRBD2
TGTGCCAGCAGTTTGGCAGGATATGGCTACACCTTC	CASSLAGYGYTF	.	TRBV2	TRBJ1-2	.
TGTGCCAGCAGCTTCTACTTGACTCATACTAACTATGGCTACACCTTC	CASSFYLTHTNYGYTF	few	TRBV7-2	TRBJ1-2	.
TGTGCCAGTAGTATCACTAGCGGGGGGGCGTATGAGCAGTTCTTC	CASSITSGGAYEQFF	.	TRBV19	TRBJ2-1	TRBD2
TGTGCCAGCAGTGTCCTCGGGGGGCGGGGAGAGACCCAGTACTTC	CASSVLGGRGETQYF	.	TRBV2	TRBJ2-5	.
TGTGCCAGCCCTGGACTAGCGGGAGCAGATACGCAGTATTTT	CASPGLAGADTQYF	once	TRBV11-2	TRBJ2-3	TRBD2
TGTGCCAGCAGCCCGACAGGGTACACTGAAGCTTTCTTT	CASSPTGYTEAFF	.	TRBV7-3	TRBJ1-1	TRBD1
TGTGCAAGTCGCTTATTAGACAGGGAAAATGAAAAACTGTTTTTT	CASRLLDRENEKLFF	once	TRBV12-2	TRBJ1-4	.
TGTGCCAGCAGCGGCGCTGGCGTAACAGGTGGCCAGGGAAAAGGCTACACCTTC	CASSGAGVTGGQGKGYTF	.	TRBV5-5	TRBJ1-2	.
TGCGCCAGCAGCTTGGGGTCTCTAGCGGGGGGGACCACAGATACGCAGTATTTT	CASSLGSLAGGTTDTQYF	.	TRBV5-1	TRBJ2-3	TRBD2
TGTGCCAGCAGCCGGGACAGAAACTATGGCTACACCTTC	CASSRDRNYGYTF	many	TRBV5-5	TRBJ1-2	TRBD1
TGTGCCAGTTCAGGGCGACCTAATCAGCCCCAGCATTTT	CASSGRPNQPQHF	.	TRBV28	TRBJ1-5	.
TGTGCCGCACAGCAGGGGGAAGGCTACACCTTC	CAAQQGEGYTF	.	TRBV19	TRBJ1-2	TRBD1
TGTGCCAGCAGCTTGGTATTCACAGGGGCCGCGGAGGACTATGGCTACACCTTC	CASSLVFTGAAEDYGYTF	many	TRBV5-6	TRBJ1-2	TRBD1
TGCGCCAGCCACCCGGCGACAGGAAGCACAGATACGCAGTATTTT	CASHPATGSTDTQYF	.	TRBV5-1	TRBJ2-3	.
TGTGCCAGTAGTATAGGGCCACAGGGATATCAGCCCCAGCATTTT	CASSIGPQGYQPQHF	.	TRBV19	TRBJ1-5	.